Below are 25 T cell receptor beta chains sequenced from a single sample in a study of human T cells and chemical hapten exposure. TCRdb recomputed calls from the RACE reads with MiXCR, one row per CDR3 protein. The repertoire holds about 50,000 distinct CDR3 sequences, with 9.6% as singletons. The time point here: pre-sensitization, week 0. Treatment: therapeutic diphenylcyclopropenone sensitization with weekly scalp DPC. Someone pulled total RNA out of unfractionated whole blood. The source material was whole blood, sampled in connection with sensitization to the hapten diphenylcyclopropenone (DPC). These receptor sequences come from a young woman with alopecia areata. Some clones in this sample may be carry-over from other donors' samples.

The rearrangement uses TRBV27 and TRBJ2-1; TRBD1 aligns across 8 bases. V trimming: 6 bases; J trimming: 2 bases; junction bases outside the gene matches: 3. From germline, CDR1 is MNHEY and CDR2 SMNVEV (reference sequence). The length of the CDR3 is 14 residues. The CDR3 DNA is TGTGCCAGCAGCCACAGGGGGACCTACAATGAGCAGTTCTTC. Encoded protein: CASSHRGTYNEQFF.

The rearrangement joins TRBV13 to TRBJ2-3; the D gene is possibly TRBD2 (5 bases). The length of the CDR3 is 14 residues. Trimming pared 4 bases from V and 9 bases from J, leaving 17 bases between. Per germline, CDR1 PRHDT and CDR2 FYEKMQ (reference sequence). CDR3 bases: TGTGCCAGCAGCTCCCGGACTTCCCCGGGCACGCAGTATTTT. Protein product: CASSSRTSPGTQYF.

This clonotype was counted at least ten times. The CDR3 spells CASSLNPGDGYTF. CDR3 nucleotides: TGTGCCAGCAGTTTAAACCCAGGGGATGGCTACACCTTC. The chain links TRBV12-3 or TRBV12-4 to TRBJ1-2; D possibly corresponds to TRBD1 (6 bases). There are 13 residues in the CDR3. With 2 bases removed from V and 6 bases from J, the gap between germline ends came to 10 bases.

This clonotype occurred a few times. The genes are TRBV20-1 and TRBJ1-5; D is undetermined. The CDR3 runs 13 residues. Trimming left V 3 bases short and J 5 bases short, with 11 bases between. Germline CDR1 DFQATT, CDR2 SNEGSKA (reference sequence). The DNA for the CDR3 is TGCAGTGCTAGTAACAGCTTTGATCAGCCCCAGCATTTT. Translation: CSASNSFDQPQHF.

This clonotype was observed at least ten times. This chain joins TRBV7-6 and TRBJ2-7; D unresolved. The CDR3 totals 13 residues. The germline V and J ends were trimmed by 1 base and 3 bases, with 7 bases remaining between them. Germline CDR1 reads SGHVS; CDR2 reads FNYEAQ. The CDR3 loop reads CASSLGNNYEQYF. The CDR3 nucleotides read TGTGCCAGCAGCTTAGGAAATAACTACGAGCAGTACTTC.

This clonotype was detected a few times. V gene TRBV6-1 combines with J gene TRBJ2-2; TRBD1 matches 9 bases. This CDR3 contains 15 residues. Germline trimming cut 4 bases from V and 5 bases from J; bases unmatched to any gene: 5. The germline CDR1 and CDR2 sequences are MNHNS and SASEGT. CDR3 DNA: TGTGCCAGCAGTGGGACAGGGGTAGTAACCGGGGAGCTGTTTTTT. Its protein is CASSGTGVVTGELFF.

This clonotype was recorded many times. The chain joins TRBV25-1 to TRBJ2-1, with D perhaps being TRBD1 or TRBD2 (5 bases each). The CDR3 is 17 amino acids. The V and J ends lost 2 bases and 5 bases respectively, with 19 bases between them. The germline CDR1 and CDR2 sequences are MGHDK and SYGVNS. In nucleotides, the CDR3 is TGTGCCAGCAGTGAACTAACCGCCGGGACCCGTAACAATGAGCAGTTCTTC. Its translation is CASSELTAGTRNNEQFF.

The J gene is TRBJ1-1, the V gene TRBV6-5; 8 nucleotides match TRBD1. CDR3 length: 14 residues. After removal of 0 bases from V and 4 bases from J, the junction contained 1 base not matched to a gene. Germline CDR1 is MNHEY and CDR2 is SVGAGI. The CDR3 is CASSYSTGATEAFF. The CDR3 coding sequence is TGTGCCAGCAGTTACTCGACAGGGGCCACTGAAGCTTTCTTT.

The V and J genes are TRBV5-6 and TRBJ1-4, with no clear D. Deletions cut 5 bases from V and 0 bases from J, with 8 bases between. This CDR3 region has 14 residues. CDR1 SGHDT and CDR2 YYEEEE come from the germline V gene. The CDR3 region has the DNA TGTGCCAGCAGTCCAGGAGCAACTAATGAAAAACTGTTTTTT. Its translation is CASSPGATNEKLFF.

The table lists this clonotype with many counts. This rearrangement joins TRBV12-3 or TRBV12-4 to TRBJ2-1; D gene ambiguous. Trimming took off 5 bases at V and 5 bases at J, with 7 bases between the two ends. The CDR3 sequence is 12 residues long. This CDR3 is CASSAMDNEQFF. CDR3 DNA sequence: TGTGCCAGCAGTGCAATGGACAATGAGCAGTTCTTC.

This chain joins TRBV6-5 and TRBJ1-2; 10 positions match TRBD1. After removal of 2 bases from V and 2 bases from J, the junction contained 2 bases not matched to a gene. The CDR3 is made up of 15 amino acids. Germline-derived CDR1 and CDR2 are MNHEY and SVGAGI. The CDR3 DNA sequence: TGTGCCAGCAGTTACGGGACAGGGGTCAACTATGGCTACACCTTC. Its protein product is CASSYGTGVNYGYTF.

A few counts support this clonotype. J is TRBJ1-1 and V is TRBV12-3 or TRBV12-4, with D tentatively TRBD1 (6 bases). Trimming stripped 5 bases from V and 8 bases from J, with 15 bases between. The CDR3 spans 13 residues. CDR3 loop: CASSTNRVYEAFF. CDR3 DNA sequence: TGTGCCAGCAGTACAAACAGGGTTTACGAAGCTTTCTTT.

This clonotype was seen a few times. The rearrangement joins TRBV5-1 to TRBJ2-6; 7 bases match TRBD1. The CDR3 length is 19 residues. Losses at the gene ends were 4 bases for V and 0 bases for J; bases not matched to a gene: 13. Per the germline V gene, CDR1 is SGHRS and CDR2 is YFSETQ. The CDR3 here is CASSGEPGQRNSGANVLTF. Written as DNA, the CDR3 is TGCGCCAGCAGCGGGGAACCGGGACAGAGAAACTCTGGGGCCAACGTCCTGACTTTC.

This clonotype was seen ten or more times. This chain links TRBV6-6 with TRBJ1-4; possible D gene TRBD1, 5 bases. This CDR3 contains 16 residues. Germline V gives CDR1 MNHNY, CDR2 SVGAGI (reference sequence). V lost 5 bases, J lost 6 bases, and 19 bases lay in between. The CDR3 region is CASSPNLGTADEKLFF. The CDR3 DNA reads as TGTGCCAGCAGTCCGAACCTGGGGACTGCGGATGAAAAACTGTTTTTT.

On this clonotype itself: A much larger clone differs from this one at a single base, so this may be a read error. V gene TRBV11-1 combines with J gene TRBJ1-6, with 7 positions matching TRBD1. The germline V gene has CDR1 SGHAT and CDR2 FQDESV (reference sequence). The CDR3 is made up of 15 amino acids. The DNA of the CDR3 is TGTGCCAGCAGCTTAGATGGACAGGATAATGCACCCCTCCACTTT. Protein sequence: CASSLDGQDNAPLHF.

The rearrangement joins TRBV12-3 or TRBV12-4 to TRBJ2-7; D is uncertain. V lost 6 bases to trimming and J lost 2 bases, with 11 bases between them. The CDR3 extends over 13 amino acids. The CDR3 DNA reads as TGTGCCAGCAGCGGTGGCCCAGCCTACGAGCAGTACTTC. Translating it yields CASSGGPAYEQYF.

This clonotype was detected once. The V and J genes are TRBV7-9 and TRBJ1-2; the D is unclear. Germline assignment: CDR1 SEHNR and CDR2 FQNEAQ (reference sequence). This CDR3 is 14 amino acids long. Trimming removed 3 bases from V and 4 bases from J, with 12 bases in between. The CDR3, as DNA: TGTGCCAGCAGCTTGGGATCCTCCCGCTATGGCTACACCTTC. Amino acid sequence: CASSLGSSRYGYTF.

This clonotype was recorded a few times. In DNA, the CDR3 is TGTGCCAGCAGCCAGCTGGGGGCGGGATCGGGCAATGAGCAGTTCTTC. As protein: CASSQLGAGSGNEQFF. The V call is TRBV14, the J call TRBJ2-1; D possibly matches TRBD1 or TRBD2 (6 bases each). Trimming shortened V by 3 bases and J by 6 bases, and 18 bases separated the two germline ends. The CDR3 is made up of 16 amino acids. Germline V CDR1 and CDR2: SGHDN, FVKESK.

This clonotype was picked up a small number of times. This sequence joins TRBV2 and TRBJ2-2, with TRBD2 matching over 8 bases. V trimming: 6 bases; J trimming: 2 bases; junction bases outside the gene matches: 11. CDR1 is SNHLY, CDR2 FYNNEI, per germline. The CDR3 is 17 residues long. This CDR3 is CASSDGGGGYNTGELFF. The CDR3, as DNA: TGTGCCAGCAGCGACGGGGGCGGGGGGTATAACACCGGGGAGCTGTTTTTT. Using reference TRBV2 and TRBJ2-2 for the parts outside the CDR3, the full variable domain is EPEVTQTPSHQVTQMGQEVILRCVPISNHLYFYWYRQILGQKVEFLVSFYNNEISEKSEIFDDQFSVERPDGSNFTLKIRSTKLEDSAMYFCASSDGGGGYNTGELFFGEGSRLTVL.

This clonotype was seen many times. The V call is TRBV2, the J call TRBJ2-3; 7 positions agree with TRBD1. The CDR3 spans 15 residues. J lost 9 bases, V lost 7 bases, and 16 bases had no gene match. Germline-derived CDR1 and CDR2 are SNHLY and FYNNEI. The CDR3 region has the DNA TGTGCCAGCACCCTACAGGGGCAGTCCTCTTCGACGCAGTATTTT. It specifies CASTLQGQSSSTQYF.

J is TRBJ2-2 and V is TRBV18, with TRBD2 identical over 13 bases. V lost 8 bases to trimming and J lost 4 bases; unmatched junction nucleotides: 10. The germline V gene has CDR1 KGHSH and CDR2 LQKENI. The CDR3 covers 17 residues. CDR3 in amino acids: CASTASRTSGGTGELFF. CDR3 sequence (DNA): TGTGCCAGCACCGCATCCCGGACTAGCGGGGGCACCGGGGAGCTGTTTTTT.

This sequence joins TRBV7-2 and TRBJ1-4, with 7 nucleotides matching TRBD1. Germline V gene data show CDR1 as SGHTA and CDR2 as FQGNSA. Losses at the gene ends were 5 bases for V and 4 bases for J; bases not matched to a gene: 4. This CDR3 contains 14 residues. The CDR3 bases are TGTGCCAGCAGCCCAGGGGGGGGTAATGAAAAACTGTTTTTT. It codes for CASSPGGGNEKLFF.

This clonotype was observed many times. The junction differs from germline at one of its ends, possibly a read error. This chain connects TRBV9 to TRBJ1-4; D is unresolved. Germline lookup yields CDR1 SGDLS and CDR2 YYNGEE. The length of the CDR3 is 16 residues. CDR3 protein: CASSVDQARTNEKLFF. For the CDR3, the DNA is TGTGCCAGCAGCGTAGACCAAGCGCGGACTAACGAAAAACTGTTTTTT.

The chain couples TRBV12-3 or TRBV12-4 to TRBJ2-3; 9 nucleotides line up with TRBD2. V shed 5 bases, J shed 4 bases, and the junction held 7 bases outside the gene matches. The CDR3 contains 15 residues. The CDR3 spells CASSNDRLAADTQYF. For the CDR3, the DNA is TGTGCCAGCAGTAATGATAGACTAGCGGCAGATACGCAGTATTTT.

This clonotype was seen a handful of times. The V and J genes are TRBV3-1 and TRBJ1-3; D might be TRBD1 (5 bases). The ends were cut back, 3 bases at V and 4 bases at J, with 7 bases in the middle. The germline V gene has CDR1 LGHDT and CDR2 YNNKEL (reference sequence). This CDR3 region has 13 residues. The CDR3 reads CASSHGTGNTIYF. The CDR3 DNA is TGTGCCAGCAGCCATGGGACCGGAAACACCATATATTTT.